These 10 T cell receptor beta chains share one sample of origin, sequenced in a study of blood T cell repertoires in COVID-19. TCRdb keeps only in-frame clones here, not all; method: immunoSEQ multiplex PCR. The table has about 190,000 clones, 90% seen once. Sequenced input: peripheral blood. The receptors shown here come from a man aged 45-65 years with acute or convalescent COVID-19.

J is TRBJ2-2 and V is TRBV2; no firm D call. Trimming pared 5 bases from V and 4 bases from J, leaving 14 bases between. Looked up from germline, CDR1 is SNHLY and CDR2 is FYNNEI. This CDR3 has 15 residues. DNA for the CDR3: TGTGCCAGCAGTTTGCAGAGGATGAGCACCGGGGAGCTGTTTTTT. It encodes CASSLQRMSTGELFF.

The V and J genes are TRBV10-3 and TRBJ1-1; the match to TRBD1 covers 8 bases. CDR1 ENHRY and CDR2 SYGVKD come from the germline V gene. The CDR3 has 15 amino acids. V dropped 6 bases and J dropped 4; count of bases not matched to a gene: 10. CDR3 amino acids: CAISRGQAGLTEAFF. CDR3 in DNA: TGTGCCATCAGCCGGGGACAGGCGGGGCTCACTGAAGCTTTCTTT.

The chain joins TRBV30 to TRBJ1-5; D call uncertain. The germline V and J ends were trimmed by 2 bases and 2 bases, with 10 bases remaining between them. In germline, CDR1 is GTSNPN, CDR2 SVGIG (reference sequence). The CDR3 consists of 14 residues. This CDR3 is CAWSKWGGNQPQHF. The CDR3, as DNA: TGTGCCTGGAGTAAATGGGGAGGCAATCAGCCCCAGCATTTT.

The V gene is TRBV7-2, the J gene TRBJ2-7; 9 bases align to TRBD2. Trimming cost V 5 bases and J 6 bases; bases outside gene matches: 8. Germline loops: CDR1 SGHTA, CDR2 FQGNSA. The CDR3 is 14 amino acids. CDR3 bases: TGTGCCAGCAGCGCTCACCGGCGGGGGGGCGAGCAGTACTTC. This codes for CASSAHRRGGEQYF.

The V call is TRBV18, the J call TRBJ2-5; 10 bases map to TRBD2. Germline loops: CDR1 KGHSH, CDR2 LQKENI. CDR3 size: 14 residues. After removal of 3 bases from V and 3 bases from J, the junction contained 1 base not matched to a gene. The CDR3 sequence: CASSPGTSEETQYF. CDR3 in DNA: TGTGCCAGCTCACCCGGGACTAGCGAAGAGACCCAGTACTTC.

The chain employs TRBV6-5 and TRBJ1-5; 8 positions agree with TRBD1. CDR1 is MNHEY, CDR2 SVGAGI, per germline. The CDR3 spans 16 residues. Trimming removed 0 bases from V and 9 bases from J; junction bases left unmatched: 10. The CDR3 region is CASSYSRLAGGRPQHF. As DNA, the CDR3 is TGTGCCAGCAGTTACTCGAGACTCGCAGGGGGCAGGCCCCAGCATTTT.

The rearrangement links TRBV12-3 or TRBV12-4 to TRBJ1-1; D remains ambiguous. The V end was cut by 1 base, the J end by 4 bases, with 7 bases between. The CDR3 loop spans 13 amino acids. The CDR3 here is CASSLGSITEAFF. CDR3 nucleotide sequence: TGTGCCAGCAGTTTAGGTAGCATCACTGAAGCTTTCTTT.

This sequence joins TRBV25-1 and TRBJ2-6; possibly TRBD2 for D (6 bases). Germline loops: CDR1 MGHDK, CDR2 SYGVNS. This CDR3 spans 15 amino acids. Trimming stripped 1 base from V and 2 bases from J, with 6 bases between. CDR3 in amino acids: CASSESGAGANVLTF. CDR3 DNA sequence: TGTGCCAGCAGTGAATCGGGGGCTGGGGCCAACGTCCTGACTTTC.

The CDR3 protein is CASSQARAGLQADEQFF. In DNA, the CDR3 is TGCGCCAGCAGCCAAGCAAGAGCAGGGCTTCAGGCAGATGAGCAGTTCTTC. V gene TRBV4-3 combines with J gene TRBJ2-1; tentatively, D is TRBD1 (5 bases). This CDR3 region has 17 residues. V was trimmed by 1 base and J by 8 bases, leaving 21 bases between them. Germline CDR1 reads LGHNA; CDR2 reads YSLEER.

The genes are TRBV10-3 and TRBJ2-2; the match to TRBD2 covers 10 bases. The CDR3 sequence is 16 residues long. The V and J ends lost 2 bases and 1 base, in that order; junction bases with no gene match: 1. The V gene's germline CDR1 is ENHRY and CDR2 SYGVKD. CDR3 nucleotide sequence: TGTGCCATCAGTGAGATAGCGGGAGGGAACACCGGGGAGCTGTTTTTT. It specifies CAISEIAGGNTGELFF.